Listed below are T cell receptor beta chains from one sample, sequenced in a study of blood T cell repertoires in COVID-19. The assay was immunoSEQ multiplex PCR, and TCRdb's table has in-frame clones only and misses some. The data show 200,000 to 300,000 clones, 70% to 90% seen once. The material sequenced was peripheral blood. The receptors here all came from a human donor in a cohort sampled during active COVID-19. Both conserved end residues are part of each CDR3. A D gene is named only where the DNA matches it firmly. Where a row states a size, it is once, few, many or the class of an expanded clone; other rows omit it.

TRBJ2-5	NA	TRBV12-3/TRBV12-4	NA	CASIRDQETQYF	TGTGCCAGCATCAGGGATCAAGAGACCCAGTACTTC
TRBJ1-2	TRBD1	TRBV3-1/TRBV3-2	NA	CASSPGGQSYGYTF	TGTGCCAGCAGCCCCGGGGGACAGTCCTATGGCTACACCTTC
TRBJ2-1	TRBD1	TRBV27	NA	CASRRDREVYNEQFF	TGTGCCAGCAGACGGGACAGGGAGGTTTACAATGAGCAGTTCTTC
TRBJ1-5	NA	TRBV2	NA	CASNGQGGQPQHF	TGTGCCAGCAATGGGCAGGGAGGTCAGCCCCAGCATTTT
TRBJ2-1	TRBD2	TRBV3-1/TRBV3-2	NA	CASSQVAAGLYNEQFF	TGTGCCAGCAGCCAAGTTGCAGCGGGGCTCTACAATGAGCAGTTCTTC
TRBJ2-1	NA	TRBV3-1/TRBV3-2	NA	CASSLQTPGKTQNEQFF	TGTGCCAGCAGCTTACAGACCCCGGGGAAAACCCAAAATGAGCAGTTCTTC
TRBJ1-2	NA	TRBV7-9	NA	CASSYTGSPYGYTF	TGTGCCAGCAGTTACACAGGGTCCCCCTATGGCTACACCTTC
TRBJ1-2	NA	TRBV12-3/TRBV12-4	NA	CASSLARGSGYTF	TGTGCCAGCAGTTTAGCGAGAGGGAGTGGCTACACCTTC
TRBJ2-7	NA	TRBV14	NA	CASSRKQGHREKYF	TGTGCCAGCAGCCGCAAGCAAGGCCACAGGGAGAAGTACTTC
TRBJ2-7	TRBD2	TRBV11-2	NA	CASSFGLAGEQYF	TGTGCCAGCAGCTTCGGACTAGCTGGCGAGCAGTACTTC
TRBJ2-3	NA	TRBV6-2/TRBV6-3	NA	CASSYPPSTDTQYF	TGTGCCAGCAGTTACCCCCCTAGCACAGATACGCAGTATTTT
TRBJ1-2	NA	TRBV7-2	NA	CASSPPVPGAREDGYTF	TGTGCCAGCAGCCCCCCGGTTCCGGGGGCGCGGGAGGATGGCTACACCTTC
TRBJ2-5	NA	TRBV7-3	NA	CASSSGRRATQYF	TGTGCCAGCAGCTCTGGCCGGAGGGCGACCCAGTACTTC
TRBJ1-2	TRBD1	TRBV9	NA	CASPTFRTGNGYTF	TGTGCCAGCCCTACCTTTAGGACAGGGAATGGCTACACCTTC
TRBJ1-4	NA	TRBV19	NA	CASSIAADLNEKLFF	TGTGCCAGTAGTATTGCGGCCGATCTAAATGAAAAACTGTTTTTT
TRBJ1-3	NA	TRBV7-2	NA	CASSPNSFSSGNTIYF	TGTGCCAGCAGCCCTAACAGCTTTAGCTCTGGAAACACCATATATTTT
TRBJ2-2	NA	TRBV3-1/TRBV3-2	NA	CASSHSAGELFF	TGTGCCAGCAGCCATAGTGCCGGGGAGCTGTTTTTT
TRBJ2-2	TRBD1	TRBV4-3	NA	CASSLGTVNTGELFF	TGCGCCAGCAGCCTGGGGACAGTAAACACCGGGGAGCTGTTTTTT
TRBJ2-7	TRBD1	TRBV30	NA	CAWSVNRGPYEQYF	TGTGCCTGGAGTGTAAACAGGGGGCCCTACGAGCAGTACTTC
TRBJ1-6	NA	TRBV10-1	NA	CASNPDRNSPLHF	TGCGCCAGCAACCCGGACAGAAATTCACCCCTCCACTTT
TRBJ1-1	TRBD1	TRBV7-2	NA	CASSLEWDRVTFF	TGTGCCAGCAGCTTAGAGTGGGACAGGGTAACTTTCTTT
TRBJ2-7	TRBD2	TRBV29-1	many	CSVLLWGGSYEQYF	TGCAGCGTTCTTCTGTGGGGGGGTAGCTACGAGCAGTACTTC
TRBJ1-6	TRBD1	TRBV7-7	NA	CASSRGQLHSPLHF	TGTGCCAGCAGCCGGGGACAGTTGCATTCACCCCTCCACTTT
TRBJ1-2	NA	TRBV28	NA	CASTRAGNYGYTF	TGTGCCAGCACCCGTGCGGGGAACTATGGCTACACCTTC
TRBJ1-1	NA	TRBV6-2/TRBV6-3	once	CASSYSRGTEAFF	TGTGCCAGCAGTTATTCTCGGGGCACTGAAGCTTTCTTT
TRBJ2-7	NA	TRBV24-1	NA	CATSEGRSREQYF	TGTGCCACCAGTGAGGGTAGGTCGCGGGAGCAGTACTTC
TRBJ2-7	NA	TRBV3-1/TRBV3-2	NA	CASSQDCEEAYEQYF	TGTGCCAGCAGCCAAGATTGTGAGGAAGCTTACGAGCAGTACTTC
TRBJ2-7	TRBD1	TRBV7-2	NA	CASSLGTGSYEQYF	TGTGCCAGCAGCCTAGGGACAGGATCCTACGAGCAGTACTTC
TRBJ2-7	TRBD2	TRBV4-1	NA	CASSHPAGRAFYEQYF	TGCGCCAGCAGCCATCCCGCGGGGAGGGCCTTCTACGAGCAGTACTTC
TRBJ2-7	NA	TRBV3-1/TRBV3-2	NA	CASSRGKGYEQYF	TGTGCCAGCAGCCGAGGGAAGGGCTACGAGCAGTACTTC
TRBJ2-1	TRBD2	TRBV10-1	once	CASSPGTSSLDEQFF	TGCGCCAGCAGTCCCGGGACTAGCTCGTTGGATGAGCAGTTCTTC
TRBJ1-2	TRBD1	TRBV5-4	NA	CASSPGGLNYGYTF	TGTGCCAGCAGTCCAGGGGGCTTAAACTATGGCTACACCTTC
TRBJ1-2	TRBD1	TRBV4-3	once	CASSPQIGQGGGYTF	TGCGCCAGCAGCCCTCAGATTGGACAGGGCGGTGGCTACACCTTC
TRBJ2-1	NA	TRBV15	NA	CATSGATEYNEQFF	TGTGCCACCAGCGGAGCGACGGAGTACAATGAGCAGTTCTTC
TRBJ2-7	NA	TRBV19	NA	CASSAEVSYEQYF	TGTGCCAGTAGTGCAGAAGTCTCCTACGAGCAGTACTTC
TRBJ1-4	TRBD1	TRBV10-3	NA	CAISQTGTGDEKLFF	TGTGCCATCAGTCAAACCGGGACAGGGGATGAAAAACTGTTTTTT
TRBJ2-7	TRBD2	TRBV7-8	NA	CASSLGLDYEQYF	TGTGCCAGCAGCTTGGGACTAGACTACGAGCAGTACTTC
TRBJ2-7	NA	TRBV5-6	NA	CASSLWGGGYEQYF	TGTGCCAGCAGCTTGTGGGGAGGAGGCTACGAGCAGTACTTC
TRBJ1-2	NA	TRBV11-1	NA	CASTRGADYGYTF	TGTGCCAGCACCCGGGGGGCCGATTATGGCTACACCTTC
TRBJ1-2	NA	TRBV6-5	NA	CAPKVFNYGYTF	TGTGCCCCTAAAGTCTTCAACTATGGCTACACCTTC
TRBJ2-7	TRBD2	TRBV7-2	NA	CASSLQTSGYEQYF	TGTGCCAGCAGCTTACAGACTAGCGGCTACGAGCAGTACTTC
TRBJ2-7	TRBD1	TRBV6-6	NA	CASATGPTYEQYF	TGTGCCAGCGCGACAGGGCCAACATACGAGCAGTACTTC
TRBJ2-6	TRBD1	TRBV5-8	once	CASSLNRGVLTF	TGTGCCAGCAGCTTAAACAGGGGTGTCCTGACTTTC
TRBJ2-7	TRBD2	TRBV7-2	NA	CASRGLAGGTYEQYF	TGTGCCAGCAGGGGACTAGCGGGGGGTACCTACGAGCAGTACTTC
TRBJ1-2	NA	TRBV7-9	once	CASSLTETYGYTF	TGTGCCAGCAGCCTAACAGAGACCTATGGCTACACCTTC
TRBJ2-5	NA	TRBV13	NA	CASSLRQGGSPQETQYF	TGTGCCAGCAGCTTAAGGCAGGGAGGTTCCCCCCAAGAGACCCAGTACTTC
TRBJ2-5	TRBD1	TRBV5-4	NA	CASSLLLGQGAGETQYF	TGTGCCAGCAGCTTGTTATTAGGACAGGGGGCTGGGGAGACCCAGTACTTC
TRBJ2-3	NA	TRBV2	NA	CASSLGIVRTDTQYF	TGTGCCAGCAGCCTAGGAATAGTTCGCACAGATACGCAGTATTTT
TRBJ2-3	NA	TRBV29-1	NA	CSVEDFKDTQYF	TGCAGCGTTGAGGACTTCAAAGATACGCAGTATTTT
TRBJ1-2	TRBD1	TRBV27	NA	CASSTNRGNYGYTF	TGTGCCAGCAGTACGAACAGGGGGAACTATGGCTACACCTTC
TRBJ2-7	TRBD2	TRBV7-2	NA	CASSLDTEGLAYEQYF	TGTGCCAGCAGCTTAGATACCGAAGGACTAGCTTACGAGCAGTACTTC
TRBJ2-3	TRBD2	TRBV3-1/TRBV3-2	NA	CASSRTTSGGPRDTQYF	TGTGCCAGCAGCCGAACGACTAGCGGGGGACCGCGGGATACGCAGTATTTT
TRBJ2-7	NA	TRBV5-6	NA	CASSFQRSPYEQYF	TGTGCCAGCAGTTTTCAACGTAGCCCCTACGAGCAGTACTTC
TRBJ2-7	TRBD2	TRBV2	NA	CASVGTSGSRYEQYF	TGTGCCAGCGTTGGGACTAGCGGGAGCAGGTACGAGCAGTACTTC
TRBJ2-1	NA	TRBV12-3/TRBV12-4	NA	CASSFTLVEEFF	TGTGCCAGCAGTTTTACCCTAGTAGAGGAGTTCTTC